The 30 T cell receptor beta chains presented below share a single source sample, sequenced in a study of response to subunit inactivated influenza vaccine. TCRdb used MiXCR to reprocess the RT-PCR reads, holding one entry per CDR3 protein. The data show around 570,000 distinct CDR3 sequences, about 11% seen once. These same records also appear under a second study, on T cells expressing NK-cell markers. That paper states: The authors made TCR beta cDNA libraries by 5'RACE template switching. This switching added a universal primer site and UMIs.

Sequenced material: PBMCs from blood, taken on the day of vaccination. These receptors were collected from a man aged 45-65 years who received an inactivated influenza vaccine.

This clonotype was observed many times. The gene calls are TRBV12-3 or TRBV12-4 and TRBJ2-1, with a possible D match to TRBD2 (5 bases). V lost 5 bases to trimming and J lost 7 bases, with 18 bases between them. The CDR3 is 15 amino acids. CDR3 nucleotide sequence: TGTGCCAGCAGTGGAGGTGGCGGTCAATTGAATGAGCAGTTCTTC. This translates into CASSGGGGQLNEQFF.

Many counts were recorded for this clonotype. This chain joins TRBV12-3 or TRBV12-4 and TRBJ1-4; D call uncertain. CDR3 length equals 16 residues. The germline V and J ends were trimmed by 3 bases and 0 bases, with 11 bases remaining between them. The CDR3 loop reads CASSFGVTATNEKLFF. The DNA of the CDR3 is TGTGCCAGCAGTTTTGGAGTGACCGCAACTAATGAAAAACTGTTTTTT.

This clonotype was seen only a few times. This chain links TRBV6-5 with TRBJ1-2; no firm D call. The germline V gene encodes CDR1 MNHEY and CDR2 SVGAGI. This CDR3 comprises 14 residues. V lost 2 bases and J 3 bases, leaving 10 bases between the germline ends. CDR3 loop: CASSYDADYYGYTF. CDR3 bases: TGTGCCAGCAGTTACGATGCAGACTACTATGGCTACACCTTC.

The gene calls are TRBV11-2 and TRBJ2-2; tentative D call: TRBD2 (6 bases). The CDR3 consists of 18 residues. Trimming shortened V by 3 bases and J by 5 bases, and 22 bases separated the two germline ends. Germline V gene data show CDR1 as SGHAT and CDR2 as FQNNGV. The CDR3 DNA is TGTGCCAGCAGCTTTCGCCTTCTTAGCGGACAAAAGACCGGGGAGCTGTTTTTT. Its translation: CASSFRLLSGQKTGELFF.

This clonotype occurred a few times. V is TRBV12-3 or TRBV12-4 and J is TRBJ2-1; 9 bases fit TRBD2. The CDR3 is made up of 15 amino acids. Trimming took 8 bases from V and 6 from J; bases not matched to a gene: 11. The CDR3: CASVPPGLAGNEQFF. CDR3 nucleotides: TGTGCCAGCGTGCCCCCGGGACTAGCTGGCAATGAGCAGTTCTTC.

V is TRBV20-1 and J is TRBJ2-1; 15 bases match TRBD2. Germline CDR1 and CDR2: DFQATT and SNEGSKA (reference sequence). J lost 7 bases, V lost 1 base, and 11 bases had no gene match. CDR3 length equals 18 residues. The CDR3 DNA sequence: TGCAGTGCTAGAGGCGGGACTAGCGGGGGGCGGGGACTGAATGAGCAGTTCTTC. Translated: CSARGGTSGGRGLNEQFF.

In its sample, this clonotype was seen a few times. V usage is TRBV15 and J usage is TRBJ2-3; D unclear. Trimming shortened V by 1 base and J by 2 bases, and 7 bases separated the two germline ends. The CDR3 has 14 residues. In germline, CDR1 is LNHNV, CDR2 YYDKDF (reference sequence). DNA of the CDR3: TGTGCCACCAGCAGAGGACCGAACACAGATACGCAGTATTTT. Translating gives CATSRGPNTDTQYF.

This chain uses TRBV10-3 with TRBJ2-3; the D is unclear. Trimming left V 2 bases short and J 1 base short, with 10 bases between. Germline CDR1 is ENHRY and CDR2 is SYGVKD. This CDR3 contains 15 residues. CDR3 sequence reads: CAISERVAGTDTQYF. CDR3 sequence (DNA): TGTGCCATCAGTGAGAGGGTAGCCGGCACAGATACGCAGTATTTT.

This clonotype was seen repeatedly, ten times or more. The rearrangement links TRBV12-3 or TRBV12-4 to TRBJ2-1; 12 positions match TRBD2. V was pared by 7 bases and J by 0 bases, with 4 bases of the junction left unmatched. CDR3 length equals 16 residues. CDR3 DNA sequence: TGTGCCAGCATTGGACTAGCGGGAAACTCCTACAATGAGCAGTTCTTC. It translates to CASIGLAGNSYNEQFF.

The chain uses TRBV12-3 or TRBV12-4 and TRBJ2-2; a possible D gene is TRBD1 (6 bases). The CDR3 runs 15 residues. V was shortened by 1 base and J by 0 bases, with 6 bases between the two germline ends. The CDR3 protein is CASSLGDTNTGELFF. The CDR3 nucleotides read TGTGCCAGCAGTTTAGGGGACACGAACACCGGGGAGCTGTTTTTT.

The chain carries TRBV11-2 and TRBJ2-3, with D perhaps matching TRBD1 or TRBD2 (5 bases each). Germline V gene lookup returns CDR1 SGHAT and CDR2 FQNNGV. Trimming removed 0 bases from V and 0 bases from J, with 13 bases in between. The CDR3 consists of 17 residues. DNA for the CDR3: TGTGCCAGCAGCTTAGAGTCGGGGACCCTTAGCACAGATACGCAGTATTTT. It translates to CASSLESGTLSTDTQYF.

This clonotype was counted only a few times. In nucleotides, the CDR3 is TGCGCCAGCAGCCAAGTTTCCGGGACAGGGAACGTCGAGCAGTACTTC. It yields the protein CASSQVSGTGNVEQYF. The chain joins TRBV4-1 to TRBJ2-7, with 9 nucleotides matching TRBD1. V lost 1 base and J lost 6; bases outside the gene matches: 10. Per germline, CDR1 MGHRA and CDR2 YSYEKL. This CDR3 is built from 16 residues.

The chain combines TRBV15 with TRBJ1-4; the D gene is possibly TRBD1 (5 bases). V lost 0 bases and J 8 bases, leaving 13 bases between the germline ends. Per germline, CDR1 LNHNV and CDR2 YYDKDF (reference sequence). This CDR3 spans 15 amino acids. The CDR3 loop reads CATSRDGGDTEKLFF. The CDR3 DNA is TGTGCCACCAGCAGAGATGGGGGAGACACCGAAAAACTGTTTTTT.

There are a few counts of this clonotype. The rearrangement joins TRBV29-1 to TRBJ1-2; the match to TRBD1 covers 8 bases. Germline V gene data show CDR1 as SQVTM and CDR2 as ANQGSEA. The CDR3 has 15 amino acids. Trimming cost V 4 bases and J 6 bases; bases outside gene matches: 13. CDR3 nucleotide sequence: TGCAGCGTTGGGGACAGGTTATCTTCTTTGGATGGCTACACCTTC. Protein product: CSVGDRLSSLDGYTF.

Ten or more counts support this clonotype. This CDR3 reads CASGLVLAGAYNEQFF. The CDR3 DNA reads TGTGCTAGTGGTTTGGTACTTGCGGGAGCTTACAATGAGCAGTTCTTC. The V and J genes are TRBV12-5 and TRBJ2-1, with 7 bases aligning to TRBD2. Germline trimming cut 0 bases from V and 4 bases from J; bases unmatched to any gene: 6. CDR1 and CDR2 from the germline V gene are LGHNT and FRNRAP. The CDR3 consists of 16 residues.

V usage is TRBV15 and J usage is TRBJ2-5; the D gene is possibly TRBD2 (5 bases). V was shortened by 0 bases and J by 2 bases, with 19 bases between the two germline ends. The CDR3 length is 18 residues. The germline V gene has CDR1 LNHNV and CDR2 YYDKDF (reference sequence). In DNA form, the CDR3 reads TGTGCCACCAGCAGAGATTATTCAGGACTGCAACTTCAAGAGACCCAGTACTTC. Translation gives CATSRDYSGLQLQETQYF. Supplemented by reference TRBV15 and TRBJ2-5, the full variable domain reads DAMVIQNPRYQVTQFGKPVTLSCSQTLNHNVMYWYQQKSSQAPKLLFHYYDKDFNNEADTPDNFQSRRPNTSFCFLDIRSPGLGDTAMYLCATSRDYSGLQLQETQYFGPGTRLLVL.

In DNA, the CDR3 is TGCGCCAGCAGCTTGGCAAGCGGGAGGGCCAATGAGCAGTTCTTC. Encoded protein: CASSLASGRANEQFF. The V gene is TRBV5-1, the J gene TRBJ2-1; 10 nucleotides agree with TRBD2. Trimming took 0 bases from V and 6 from J; bases not matched to a gene: 3. Germline lookup yields CDR1 SGHRS and CDR2 YFSETQ. This CDR3 region has 15 residues.

This clonotype was recorded many times. V and J are TRBV20-1 and TRBJ2-4; D is unresolved. V lost 4 bases and J 4 bases, leaving 2 bases between the germline ends. CDR1 is DFQATT, CDR2 SNEGSKA, per germline (reference sequence). CDR3 length: 10 amino acids. CDR3 bases: TGCAGTGCTAAGAAAAACATTCAGTACTTC. Its protein product is CSAKKNIQYF.

This clonotype was seen more than once but under ten times. J is TRBJ2-7 and V is TRBV12-3 or TRBV12-4; no clear D gene. Between the trimmed V and J ends, which lost 3 bases and 2 bases, there was a span of 8 bases. This CDR3 comprises 13 residues. In nucleotides, the CDR3 is TGTGCCAGCAGTTTTAATCAAGCCTACGAGCAGTACTTC. Translating gives CASSFNQAYEQYF.

This clonotype was seen more than once but under ten times. CDR3 DNA sequence: TGCAGCCTAATCACGGCAGGGGAAGAGCAGTACTTC. Protein product: CSLITAGEEQYF. The V and J genes are TRBV29-1 and TRBJ2-7, with a possible D match to TRBD1 (6 bases). Germline lookup yields CDR1 SQVTM and CDR2 ANQGSEA. V lost 8 bases to trimming and J lost 7 bases, with 18 bases between them. This CDR3 is built from 12 residues.

This clonotype was counted ten times or more. The rearrangement joins TRBV7-2 to TRBJ1-5; D remains ambiguous. The germline CDR1 and CDR2 sequences are SGHTA and FQGNSA. The CDR3 contains 13 residues. The ends were cut back, 2 bases at V and 3 bases at J, with 5 bases in the middle. CDR3 residues: CASSLSPNQPQHF. CDR3 DNA: TGTGCCAGCAGCTTATCTCCCAATCAGCCCCAGCATTTT.

In its sample, this clonotype was seen many times. This chain connects TRBV28 to TRBJ2-2; D not certain. CDR1 is MDHEN and CDR2 is SYDVKM in the germline V gene. V was shortened by 3 bases and J by 5 bases, with 7 bases between the two germline ends. The CDR3 spans 13 residues. CDR3 bases: TGTGCCAGCAGTTTTCAGGTTACCGGGGAGCTGTTTTTT. As protein: CASSFQVTGELFF.

This clonotype turned up a few times. This chain joins TRBV7-2 and TRBJ1-4; D perhaps matches TRBD1 (6 bases). CDR3 length equals 16 residues. Trimming removed 5 bases at V and 3 bases at J, with 16 bases between. Germline values: CDR1 SGHTA, CDR2 FQGNSA. The CDR3, as DNA: TGTGCCAGCAGCCCGGCGGGGGGGCTTTCTAATGAAAAACTGTTTTTT. It encodes CASSPAGGLSNEKLFF.

This clonotype has a handful of counts. The chain links TRBV12-3 or TRBV12-4 to TRBJ2-1; no reliable D call. The CDR3 runs to 12 residues. The V end was cut by 0 bases, the J end by 9 bases, with 6 bases between. CDR3 coding DNA: TGTGCCAGCAGTTTAGCTGGGTTTGAGCAGTTCTTC. Translated, it gives CASSLAGFEQFF.

J is TRBJ1-2 and V is TRBV5-1; 7 nucleotides align to TRBD1. This CDR3 is 18 amino acids long. The V gene end was trimmed by 4 bases and the J gene end by 0 bases; junction bases not matched to a gene: 15. In germline, CDR1 is SGHRS, CDR2 YFSETQ. CDR3 loop: CASSQFPGQTGTNYGYTF. CDR3 bases: TGCGCCAGCAGCCAATTTCCGGGACAGACGGGAACTAACTATGGCTACACCTTC.

The CDR3 DNA reads as TGCAGTGCTGGGCCCACAGTGTACCAAGAGACCCAGTACTTC. It translates to CSAGPTVYQETQYF. The chain couples TRBV20-1 to TRBJ2-5; D unresolved. This CDR3 has 14 residues. The V end lost 5 bases, the J end lost 0 bases, and 13 bases lay between the germline ends. CDR1 is DFQATT and CDR2 is SNEGSKA in the germline V gene (reference sequence).

Here the CDR3 DNA reads TGTGCCAGCAGCGTAGGAGGGAACGAGGATACTGAAGCTTTCTTT. Translated: CASSVGGNEDTEAFF. This sequence joins TRBV9 and TRBJ1-1; no firm D call. Trimming left V 0 bases short and J 5 bases short, with 14 bases between. Germline CDR1 and CDR2: SGDLS and YYNGEE. This CDR3 has 15 residues.

This clonotype was seen a single time. The V gene is TRBV5-6, the J gene TRBJ2-7, with 7 positions matching TRBD1. V gave up 0 bases and J gave up 3 bases; unmatched junction bases: 3. The CDR3 is made up of 14 amino acids. Germline V CDR1 and CDR2: SGHDT, YYEEEE. The CDR3 loop reads CASSLAGQHYEQYF. The CDR3 DNA reads as TGTGCCAGCAGCTTGGCGGGACAGCACTACGAGCAGTACTTC.

The chain is built from TRBV5-1 and TRBJ2-5; maybe TRBD1 (5 bases). The V and J ends lost 4 bases and 5 bases respectively, with 18 bases between them. The CDR3 sequence is 15 residues long. CDR1 and CDR2 (germline): SGHRS, YFSETQ. CDR3 sequence reads: CASSMSLTGAETQYF. CDR3 in DNA: TGCGCCAGCAGCATGTCACTAACAGGTGCCGAGACCCAGTACTTC.

This clonotype was seen more than once but under ten times. One end of the junction does not line up with germline, which may come from a read error. The V gene is TRBV29-1, the J gene TRBJ2-1; maybe TRBD1 (5 bases). Germline-derived CDR1 and CDR2 are SQVTM and ANQGSEA. The CDR3 has 13 amino acids. CDR3 sequence (DNA): TGCAGCGCACCGGACACCTCCAACAATGAGCAGTTCTTC. Translated, it gives CSAPDTSNNEQFF.